This TCR beta chain was recovered during a study of T cells after yellow fever vaccination. Whole-study context: Low-cell-number fractions were prepared with SMART-Seq v4 Ultra Low Input.

Germline lookup yields CDR1 LGHNA and CDR2 YSLEER. Trimming cost V 3 bases and J 8 bases, with 16 bases left between them. The CDR3 consists of 14 residues. TCR cDNA, made by 5'RACE template switching, carried an added universal primer site and UMIs. A single record per CDR3 protein comes from TCRdb applying MiXCR to the 5' RACE reads. Of fewer than 500,000 distinct CDR3 sequences listed, about 17% are singletons. To note about this clonotype: Antigen unknown.

Overall study findings and caveats: Researchers cautioned that FACS-sorted repertoires could harbor abundant clonotypes contaminating from the bulk population. Most clones from primary vaccination resurfaced after the booster (under 97% CD4, approximately 88% CD8).

Sample: PBMCs, taken before the yellow fever booster vaccination. The source is a man between 18 and 35 years old who received the YFV17D yellow fever vaccine. The chain employs TRBV4-3 and TRBJ1-2, with TRBD1 as a possible D gene (6 bases). The CDR3 coding sequence is TGCGCCAGCAGCCAGACCCGGACTGGGGGCGGCTACACCTTC. Protein sequence: CASSQTRTGGGYTF.